The next 8 T cell receptor beta chains were all read from a single sample in a study of CD8+CD57+ T cells in acquired aplastic anemia. It was genomic DNA that served as the template for profiling TCR beta VDJ and CDR3. MiXCR, applied by TCRdb to the reads, yields one record per CDR3 protein. The sample records roughly 190,000 distinct CDR3 sequences, around 50% being singletons. Sample: sorted CD4+, CD8+, or CD8+CD57+ T cells (not recorded which) from PBMCs. The receptors derive from a human donor in good health, serving as a control.

The chain has TRBV2 and TRBJ1-3; the match to TRBD1 covers 8 bases. Trimming at V came to 6 bases and at J to 4 bases, leaving 8 bases not matched to a gene. The germline CDR1 and CDR2 sequences are SNHLY and FYNNEI. CDR3 length equals 15 residues. CDR3: CASSLGQGWGNTIYF. The CDR3 DNA reads TGTGCCAGCAGCCTCGGACAGGGTTGGGGAAACACCATATATTTT.

The chain has TRBV20-1 and TRBJ1-5, with D perhaps TRBD1 (5 bases). Looked up from germline, CDR1 is DFQATT and CDR2 is SNEGSKA (reference sequence). V was trimmed by 6 bases and J by 7 bases, leaving 16 bases between them. The CDR3 sequence is 13 residues long. Here the CDR3 DNA reads TGCAGTGCGCTCCGGGACGGAAACCAGCCCCAGCATTTT. Translated: CSALRDGNQPQHF.

The chain couples TRBV12-3 or TRBV12-4 to TRBJ1-4; 7 nucleotides line up with TRBD1. The CDR3 spans 14 residues. Trimming at V came to 11 bases and at J to 7 bases, leaving 13 bases not matched to a gene. Here the CDR3 reads CAGATGQPFEKLFF. The CDR3 DNA follows: TGTGCCGGCGCCACGGGACAGCCTTTTGAAAAACTGTTTTTT.

Many counts were recorded for this clonotype. V and J are TRBV20-1 and TRBJ1-4, with D uncertain. Germline CDR1 and CDR2: DFQATT and SNEGSKA (reference sequence). The V end lost 3 bases, the J end lost 4 bases, and 12 bases lay between the germline ends. The CDR3 extends over 14 amino acids. The CDR3 DNA sequence: TGCAGTGCTAGTTACGGTAACAGTAATGAAAAACTGTTTTTT. Translated: CSASYGNSNEKLFF.

The rearrangement links TRBV15 to TRBJ2-2; 7 bases are a match to TRBD2. The CDR3 spans 18 residues. From germline, CDR1 is LNHNV and CDR2 YYDKDF (reference sequence). Unmatched junction bases numbered 12, after V lost 0 bases and J lost 5 bases. CDR3 bases: TGTGCCACCAGCAGAGATGCGGGAGCTGATAGATGGACCGGGGAGCTGTTTTTT. This codes for CATSRDAGADRWTGELFF.

A few counts support this clonotype. The chain couples TRBV7-9 to TRBJ1-1; 8 bases fit TRBD1. CDR1 and CDR2 from the germline V gene are SEHNR and FQNEAQ (reference sequence). The J segment lost 0 bases and the V segment lost 5 bases, leaving 2 bases of the junction unmatched. The CDR3 spans 14 residues. As DNA, the CDR3 is TGTGCCAGCAGCATGGGACAGGTGAACACTGAAGCTTTCTTT. Its protein product is CASSMGQVNTEAFF.

This clonotype was counted ten times or more. The CDR3 loop reads CASSLASPDTHEQYF. The DNA for the CDR3 is TGTGCCAGCAGCTTAGCGTCACCCGACACTCACGAGCAGTACTTC. V is TRBV7-6 and J is TRBJ2-7; D is uncertain. The CDR3 consists of 15 residues. The germline V and J ends were trimmed by 0 bases and 5 bases, with 14 bases remaining between them. The V gene's germline CDR1 is SGHVS and CDR2 FNYEAQ.

This clonotype was found many times. This chain uses TRBV4-2 with TRBJ1-1; the D is unclear. Germline CDR1 reads LGHNA; CDR2 reads YNFKEQ. V lost 5 bases and J lost 0, with 16 bases in between. CDR3 size: 16 residues. CDR3 bases: TGTGCCAGCAGCTTTGCGGACGGAACCTTGAACACTGAAGCTTTCTTT. Translation: CASSFADGTLNTEAFF.